This T cell receptor (beta chain) is drawn from a study of blood T cell repertoires in COVID-19. Whole-study context: Collection of acute and convalescent COVID-19 samples took place in the United States, Italy and Spain. From T cells, B-cell-depleted T cells, or PBMCs came the material, which was cDNA or gDNA.

Authors' processing steps: Amplification with reference gene primers provided the estimates of nucleated cell counts. TCRdb's copy holds only in-frame clones and misses some; the assay was immunoSEQ multiplex PCR. The DNA gave D and trimming, while V, J and clone size come from that table. The sample has about 310,000 clones; 85% to 90% are singletons. The specimen sequenced was peripheral blood. The sequence was collected from a man aged 65 to 85 with acute or convalescent COVID-19.

Here the CDR3 DNA reads TGTGCCAGCAGCCCGGGACAGCTGAACACTGAAGCTTTCTTT. Its translation is CASSPGQLNTEAFF. This sequence joins TRBV7-2 and TRBJ1-1; 7 bases are shared with TRBD1. Trimming took 5 bases from V and 0 from J; bases not matched to a gene: 3. CDR3 length equals 14 residues. Germline V gene sequence: CDR1 SGHTA, CDR2 FQGNSA.